This T cell receptor beta chain came from a study of OX40 agonist ivuxolimab in advanced cancers. Study-wide background: Patients were given ivuxolimab, an antibody that agonizes OX40 (CD134). Study-wide results and limits: Clonal expansion was among the lowest in partial responders at 0.1-3.0 mg/kg, especially CD8+.

Autoimmune disease history or systemic immunosuppression meant exclusion. The CDR3 is 14 amino acids. Trimming took 1 base from V and 1 from J, leaving 8 bases between them. CDR1 LNHDA and CDR2 SQIVND come from the germline V gene (reference sequence). About this clone: Its target is unknown.

Some clones are missing from TCRdb's copy, which holds only in-frame ones; the method was immunoSEQ multiplex PCR. The sample carries about 68,000 clones, about 85% recorded once. V gene TRBV19 combines with J gene TRBJ2-7; the D is unclear. The sequence was collected from an adult with an advanced solid tumor such as melanoma, head and neck, liver or kidney cancer. The specimen was CD4+ or CD8+ T cells sorted from blood, collected in a trial of the OX40 agonist ivuxolimab. The chain's CDR3 is CASSIGPDSYEQYF. The CDR3 DNA reads TGTGCCAGTAGTATAGGCCCGGATTCCTACGAGCAGTACTTC.